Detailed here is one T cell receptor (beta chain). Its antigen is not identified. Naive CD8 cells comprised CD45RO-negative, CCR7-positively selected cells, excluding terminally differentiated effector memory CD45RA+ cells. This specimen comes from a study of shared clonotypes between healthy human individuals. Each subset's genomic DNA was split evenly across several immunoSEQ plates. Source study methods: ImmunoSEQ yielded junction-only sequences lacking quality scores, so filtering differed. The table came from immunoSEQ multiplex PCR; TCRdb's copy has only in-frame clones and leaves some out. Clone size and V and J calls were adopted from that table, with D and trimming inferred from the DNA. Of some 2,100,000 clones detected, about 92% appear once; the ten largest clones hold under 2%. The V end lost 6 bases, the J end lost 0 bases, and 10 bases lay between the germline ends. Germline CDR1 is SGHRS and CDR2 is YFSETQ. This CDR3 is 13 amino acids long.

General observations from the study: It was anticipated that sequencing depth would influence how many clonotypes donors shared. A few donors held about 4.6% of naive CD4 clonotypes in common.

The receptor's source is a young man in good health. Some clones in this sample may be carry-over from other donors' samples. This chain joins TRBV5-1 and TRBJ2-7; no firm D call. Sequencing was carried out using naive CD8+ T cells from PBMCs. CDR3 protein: CASIPDGSYEQYF. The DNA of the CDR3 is TGCGCCAGCATACCCGACGGCTCCTACGAGCAGTACTTC.